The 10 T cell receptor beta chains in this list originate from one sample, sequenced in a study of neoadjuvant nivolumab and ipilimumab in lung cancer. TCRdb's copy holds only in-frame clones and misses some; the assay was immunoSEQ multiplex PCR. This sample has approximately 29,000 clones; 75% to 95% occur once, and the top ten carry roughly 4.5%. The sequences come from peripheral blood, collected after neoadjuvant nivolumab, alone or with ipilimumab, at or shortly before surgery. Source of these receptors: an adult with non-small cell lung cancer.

CDR3: CASSWGLLNFRYGYTF. The CDR3 DNA reads as TGTGCCAGCAGCTGGGGATTACTTAACTTTAGGTATGGCTACACCTTC. The chain uses TRBV7-3 and TRBJ1-2; D gene uncertain. This CDR3 comprises 16 residues. V lost 4 bases and J lost 5, with 20 bases in between. The germline gives CDR1 SGHTA, CDR2 FQGTGA.

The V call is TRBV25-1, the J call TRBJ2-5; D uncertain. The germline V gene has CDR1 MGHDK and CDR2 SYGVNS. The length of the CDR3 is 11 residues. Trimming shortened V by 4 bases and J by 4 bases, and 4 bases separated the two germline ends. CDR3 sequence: CASSALETQYF. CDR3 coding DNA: TGTGCCAGCAGTGCCTTAGAGACCCAGTACTTC.

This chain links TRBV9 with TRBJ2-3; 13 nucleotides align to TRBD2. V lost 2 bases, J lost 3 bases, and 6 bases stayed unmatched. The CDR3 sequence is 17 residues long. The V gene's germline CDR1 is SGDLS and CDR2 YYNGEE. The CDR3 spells CASSVQATSGGTDTQYF. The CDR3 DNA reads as TGTGCCAGCAGCGTCCAGGCGACTAGCGGGGGGACAGATACGCAGTATTTT.

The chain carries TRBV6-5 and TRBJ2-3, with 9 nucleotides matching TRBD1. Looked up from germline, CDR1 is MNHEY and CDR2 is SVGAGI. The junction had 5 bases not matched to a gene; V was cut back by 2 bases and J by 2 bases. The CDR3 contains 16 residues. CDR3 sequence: CASSYARTGVTDTQYF. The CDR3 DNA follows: TGTGCCAGCAGTTACGCCCGGACAGGGGTCACAGATACGCAGTATTTT.

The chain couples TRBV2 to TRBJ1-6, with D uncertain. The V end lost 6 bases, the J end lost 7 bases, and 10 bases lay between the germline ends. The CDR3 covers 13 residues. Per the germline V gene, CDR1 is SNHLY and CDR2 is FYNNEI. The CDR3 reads CASSGTENSPLHF. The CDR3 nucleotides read TGTGCCAGCAGCGGCACCGAGAATTCACCCCTCCACTTT.

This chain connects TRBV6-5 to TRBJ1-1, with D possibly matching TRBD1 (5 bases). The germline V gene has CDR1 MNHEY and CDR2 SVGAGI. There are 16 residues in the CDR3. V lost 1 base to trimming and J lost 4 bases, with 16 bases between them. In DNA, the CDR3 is TGTGCCAGCAGTTACTGGGGGTCCGGTAGACTCACTGAAGCTTTCTTT. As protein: CASSYWGSGRLTEAFF.

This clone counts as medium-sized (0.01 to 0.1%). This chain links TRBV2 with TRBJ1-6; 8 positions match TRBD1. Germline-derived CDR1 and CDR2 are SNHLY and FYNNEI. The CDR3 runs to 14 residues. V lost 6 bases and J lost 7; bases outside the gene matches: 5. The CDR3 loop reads CASSLGQANSPLHF. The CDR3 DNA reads TGTGCCAGCAGCCTGGGACAGGCCAATTCACCCCTCCACTTT.

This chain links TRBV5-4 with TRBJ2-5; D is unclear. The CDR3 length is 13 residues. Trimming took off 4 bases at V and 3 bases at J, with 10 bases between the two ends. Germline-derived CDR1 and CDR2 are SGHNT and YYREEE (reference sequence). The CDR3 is CASSPDLKETQYF. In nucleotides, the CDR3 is TGTGCCAGCAGCCCGGATTTAAAAGAGACCCAGTACTTC.

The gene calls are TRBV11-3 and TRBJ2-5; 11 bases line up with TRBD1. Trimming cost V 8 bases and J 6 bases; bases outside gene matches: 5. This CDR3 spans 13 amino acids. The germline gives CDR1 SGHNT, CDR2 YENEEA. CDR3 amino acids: CASQGQGEQTQYF. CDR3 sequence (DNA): TGTGCCAGCCAGGGACAGGGGGAACAGACCCAGTACTTC.

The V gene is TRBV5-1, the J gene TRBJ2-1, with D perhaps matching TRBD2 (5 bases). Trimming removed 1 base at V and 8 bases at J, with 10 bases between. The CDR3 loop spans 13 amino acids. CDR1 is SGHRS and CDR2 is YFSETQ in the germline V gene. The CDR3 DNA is TGCGCCAGCAGCTTGCTCGGGGAGTATGAGCAGTTCTTC. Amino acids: CASSLLGEYEQFF.